This T cell receptor beta chain was recovered during a study of blood T cell repertoires in COVID-19. Study-level background: Some COVID-19 samples were acute and others convalescent; all came from the United States, Italy and Spain.

V lost 6 bases and J lost 3, with 17 bases in between. Germline V gene data show CDR1 as LNHDA and CDR2 as SQIVND (reference sequence). This CDR3 is built from 15 residues. The method was immunoSEQ multiplex PCR; TCRdb's version includes in-frame clones alone and lacks a portion of them. Here the sample spans 250,000 to 400,000 clones, around 89% being singletons. This chain uses TRBV19 with TRBJ1-2; D ambiguous. This receptor was obtained from a woman aged 25 to 45 with COVID-19, enrolled during active disease. The sequenced sample was peripheral blood. DNA of the CDR3: TGTGCCAGTAGAGGAGGATGGGGAAACGACTATGGCTACACCTTC. Amino acids: CASRGGWGNDYGYTF.